The clone carrying this T cell receptor beta chain was observed a single time. This sample is drawn from a study of shared clonotypes between healthy human individuals. At the level of the study: Participating donors consisted of two women and three men aged 18 to 49.

Germline-derived CDR1 and CDR2 are SGHTA and FQGNSA. J lost 5 bases, V lost 3 bases, and 4 bases had no gene match. This CDR3 contains 15 residues. Clones were read by immunoSEQ multiplex PCR, and TCRdb kept only the in-frame ones, dropping some. Of 2 million to 3 million clones listed, over 85% are singletons. This receptor was obtained from a young man in good health. Sample: naive CD4+ T cells sorted from blood. Subset: CD45RA+ positively selected. The V call is TRBV7-2, the J call TRBJ2-2, with 9 positions matching TRBD2. The chain's CDR3 is CASSLGGRGTGELFF. The CDR3 bases are TGTGCCAGCAGCTTGGGCGGGAGGGGTACCGGGGAGCTGTTTTTT.